Following are 29 T cell receptor beta chains from one sample sequenced in a study of T-cell memory formation after mild COVID-19. TCRdb itself ran the 5' RACE reads through MiXCR, one entry per CDR3 protein. This sample has about 240,000 distinct CDR3 sequences, with around 10% found just once. Specimen: PBMCs or a T cell subset sorted from them (not recorded which). Receptors originate from a young man who had mild COVID-19 (a few samples of this study predate the infection). Cell type and time point are not known.

This clonotype was counted many times. The J gene is TRBJ1-1, the V gene TRBV7-9; 7 positions agree with TRBD1. Unmatched junction bases numbered 7, after V lost 5 bases and J lost 1 base. This CDR3 spans 15 amino acids. Germline-derived CDR1 and CDR2 are SEHNR and FQNEAQ (reference sequence). CDR3 DNA sequence: TGTGCCAGCAGCATCCGGGACAGCGCGAACACTGAAGCTTTCTTT. Its translation is CASSIRDSANTEAFF.

V and J are TRBV7-9 and TRBJ2-7; TRBD1 matches 8 bases. The junction had 6 bases not matched to a gene; V was cut back by 5 bases and J by 3 bases. The CDR3 has 14 amino acids. Germline-derived CDR1 and CDR2 are SEHNR and FQNEAQ (reference sequence). Here the CDR3 reads CASSGGQASYEQYF. The CDR3, as DNA: TGTGCCAGCAGCGGGGGACAGGCAAGCTACGAGCAGTACTTC.

This clonotype was counted between two and nine times. J is TRBJ2-3 and V is TRBV5-6, with D perhaps matching TRBD1 (5 bases). Germline-derived CDR1 and CDR2 are SGHDT and YYEEEE. The V end was cut by 3 bases, the J end by 3 bases, with 14 bases between. This CDR3 region has 15 residues. Here the CDR3 reads CASSYVTRQTDTQYF. In nucleotides, the CDR3 is TGTGCCAGCAGCTATGTAACCCGACAGACAGATACGCAGTATTTT.

This clonotype was seen only a few times. The J gene is TRBJ2-3, the V gene TRBV2; D perhaps matches TRBD2 (6 bases). This CDR3 spans 16 amino acids. The V gene lost 3 bases and the J gene lost 6 bases, with 19 bases spanning the gap. Germline lookup yields CDR1 SNHLY and CDR2 FYNNEI. CDR3 nucleotides: TGTGCCAGCAGTGAGGGCGCTTTAGGAGGGAGGGATACGCAGTATTTT. Translated: CASSEGALGGRDTQYF.

This clonotype showed up just a few times. This sequence joins TRBV6-5 and TRBJ2-2, with 7 bases matching TRBD2. With 0 bases clipped from V and 6 bases from J, the junction kept 1 base outside the gene matches. The CDR3 has 14 residues. Looked up from germline, CDR1 is MNHEY and CDR2 is SVGAGI. The CDR3 protein is CASSYSTSPGELFF. CDR3 in DNA: TGTGCCAGCAGTTACTCGACTAGCCCCGGGGAGCTGTTTTTT.

This chain uses TRBV2 with TRBJ1-5; 7 bases are shared with TRBD1. This CDR3 has 15 amino acids. Losses at the gene ends were 9 bases for V and 1 base for J; bases not matched to a gene: 9. Germline V gene sequence: CDR1 SNHLY, CDR2 FYNNEI. The CDR3 here is CASGGDRESNQPQHF. The CDR3 nucleotides read TGTGCCAGTGGGGGTGACAGGGAGAGCAATCAGCCCCAGCATTTT.

The chain couples TRBV28 to TRBJ2-1, with 14 bases identical to TRBD2. The CDR3 spans 17 residues. Germline V lookup: CDR1 MDHEN, CDR2 SYDVKM. Trimming cost V 5 bases and J 9 bases; bases outside gene matches: 12. The CDR3 loop is CASSPRLAGGHLLEQFF. The CDR3 nucleotides read TGTGCCAGCAGTCCAAGACTAGCGGGGGGGCATCTACTTGAGCAGTTCTTC.

The chain couples TRBV6-6 to TRBJ1-2, with D hard to call. Trimming took 2 bases from V and 2 from J, leaving 9 bases between them. This CDR3 region has 14 residues. CDR1 MNHNY and CDR2 SVGAGI come from the germline V gene (reference sequence). The CDR3 loop reads CASSYGRGNYGYTF. CDR3 nucleotides: TGTGCCAGCAGTTACGGGCGAGGGAACTATGGCTACACCTTC.

This clonotype was detected a few times. The chain has TRBV5-1 and TRBJ2-5; possibly TRBD1 for D (6 bases). Trimming cost V 7 bases and J 3 bases, with 7 bases left between them. Germline loops: CDR1 SGHRS, CDR2 YFSETQ. The CDR3 consists of 11 residues. In nucleotides, the CDR3 is TGCGCCAGCGCAGGGGAAGAGACCCAGTACTTC. The encoded protein is CASAGEETQYF. Combining the CDR3 with reference TRBV5-1 and TRBJ2-5 gives the whole variable domain KAGVTQTPRYLIKTRGQQVTLSCSPISGHRSVSWYQQTPGQGLQFLFEYFSETQRNKGNFPGRFSGRQFSNSRSEMNVSTLELGDSALYLCASAGEETQYFGPGTRLLVL.

This sequence joins TRBV7-8 and TRBJ2-5, with 7 bases fitting TRBD1. J lost 1 base, V lost 5 bases, and 7 bases had no gene match. Germline V gene lookup returns CDR1 SGHVS and CDR2 FQNEAQ. CDR3 size: 15 residues. For the CDR3, the DNA is TGTGCCAGCAGCATCACGACAGGGATCCAAGAGACCCAGTACTTC. Its translation is CASSITTGIQETQYF.

Ten or more counts support this clonotype. The V and J genes are TRBV12-3 or TRBV12-4 and TRBJ2-2; TRBD1 agrees at 7 bases. This CDR3 contains 15 residues. J lost 2 bases, V lost 5 bases, and 5 bases had no gene match. The chain's CDR3 is CASSGRTGNTGELFF. CDR3 DNA: TGTGCCAGCAGTGGCAGGACAGGAAACACCGGGGAGCTGTTTTTT.

J is TRBJ1-1 and V is TRBV12-3 or TRBV12-4; perhaps TRBD1 as D (6 bases). V lost 5 bases, J lost 2 bases, and 15 bases lay in between. The CDR3 runs 15 residues. The CDR3 nucleotides read TGTGCCAGCAGTCCTAGACAGGCCCCCAACACTGAAGCTTTCTTT. Translating it yields CASSPRQAPNTEAFF.

The chain uses TRBV11-2 and TRBJ2-7; either TRBD1 or TRBD2 may fit D (5 bases each). The CDR3 loop spans 14 amino acids. Trimming cost V 4 bases and J 3 bases, with 13 bases left between them. The germline V gene has CDR1 SGHAT and CDR2 FQNNGV. The CDR3 DNA reads TGTGCCAGCAGCTCGGGGACCTCTTACTACGAGCAGTACGTC. It yields the protein CASSSGTSYYEQYV.

V and J are TRBV7-2 and TRBJ2-3; TRBD2 is a possible D gene (5 bases). CDR3 length equals 15 residues. CDR1 and CDR2 from the germline V gene are SGHTA and FQGNSA. Trimming took 5 bases from V and 0 from J, leaving 12 bases between them. The CDR3 spells CASSPPRVSTDTQYF. The DNA of the CDR3 is TGTGCCAGCAGCCCACCGAGGGTGAGCACAGATACGCAGTATTTT.

This clonotype showed up just a few times. The gene calls are TRBV20-1 and TRBJ1-1; D remains unclear. The CDR3 sequence is 10 residues long. Trimming removed 1 base at V and 5 bases at J, with 2 bases between. Germline V gene data show CDR1 as DFQATT and CDR2 as SNEGSKA (reference sequence). CDR3 nucleotides: TGCAGTGCTAGAGGTACTGAAGCTTTCTTT. Translation: CSARGTEAFF.

The rearrangement uses TRBV28 and TRBJ2-3, with 9 bases aligning to TRBD1. There are 16 residues in the CDR3. Germline values: CDR1 MDHEN, CDR2 SYDVKM. The V gene end was trimmed by 5 bases and the J gene end by 4 bases; junction bases not matched to a gene: 10. The CDR3 here is CASSPHPGQGPDTQYF. As DNA, the CDR3 is TGTGCCAGCAGTCCTCACCCGGGACAGGGCCCAGATACGCAGTATTTT. Looking up the rest from reference TRBV28 and TRBJ2-3 gives the full variable domain: DVKVTQSSRYLVKRTGEKVFLECVQDMDHENMFWYRQDPGLGLRLIYFSYDVKMKEKGDIPEGYSVSREKKERFSLILESASTNQTSMYLCASSPHPGQGPDTQYFGPGTRLTVL.

This clonotype was picked up many times. The chain couples TRBV5-1 to TRBJ2-7, with D perhaps being TRBD1 or TRBD2 (5 bases each). The V and J ends lost 0 bases and 7 bases respectively, with 23 bases between them. The germline gives CDR1 SGHRS, CDR2 YFSETQ. This CDR3 is built from 17 residues. For the CDR3, the DNA is TGCGCCAGCAGCTTGGGGCAGCTGGGGGACGTCGTTGGGGAGCAGTACGTC. It encodes CASSLGQLGDVVGEQYV.

This clonotype was observed a handful of times. The rearrangement joins TRBV27 to TRBJ1-1; no clear D gene. Per the germline V gene, CDR1 is MNHEY and CDR2 is SMNVEV (reference sequence). V was clipped by 4 bases and J by 0 bases, with 9 bases between them. The CDR3 sequence is 14 residues long. The CDR3, as DNA: TGTGCCAGCAGTTGGGGAGGGATGAACACTGAAGCTTTCTTT. It yields the protein CASSWGGMNTEAFF.

This chain connects TRBV7-9 to TRBJ1-3; D may be TRBD1 (5 bases). The CDR3 runs 17 residues. Trimming shortened V by 4 bases and J by 0 bases, and 16 bases separated the two germline ends. Germline CDR1 SEHNR, CDR2 FQNEAQ (reference sequence). The CDR3 coding sequence is TGTGCCAGCAGCTCACTCCGGGGCCAATACTCTGGAAACACCATATATTTT. As protein: CASSSLRGQYSGNTIYF.

This clonotype was seen at least ten times. An end of the junction differs from the germline gene, which may be a read error. The chain joins TRBV5-1 to TRBJ1-1; 8 nucleotides align to TRBD1. CDR3 length: 14 residues. The V gene's germline CDR1 is SGHRS and CDR2 YFSETQ. The CDR3, as DNA: TGTGCCAGCAGCTTGGACAGGGCGAACACTGAAGCTTTCTTT. Protein sequence: CASSLDRANTEAFF.

Ten or more counts support this clonotype. The chain has TRBV12-3 or TRBV12-4 and TRBJ1-5, with TRBD1 as a possible D gene (6 bases). This CDR3 has 14 residues. V lost 5 bases and J lost 8, with 16 bases in between. The CDR3 region is CASSQNRAHEPQHF. CDR3 nucleotide sequence: TGTGCCAGCAGTCAGAACAGGGCCCATGAGCCCCAGCATTTT.

This clonotype was detected only a few times. The V call is TRBV7-8, the J call TRBJ1-3; no clear D. Germline CDR1 is SGHVS and CDR2 is FQNEAQ. V was clipped by 5 bases and J by 4 bases, with 6 bases between them. This CDR3 is built from 12 residues. For the CDR3, the DNA is TGTGCCAGCAGCGGTTGGGGAAACACCATATATTTT. Translated: CASSGWGNTIYF.

In this sample, this clonotype turned up a few times. The V gene is TRBV2, the J gene TRBJ2-2, with 9 bases fitting TRBD2. Germline V gene sequence: CDR1 SNHLY, CDR2 FYNNEI. This CDR3 has 15 residues. V gave up 3 bases and J gave up 7 bases; unmatched junction bases: 6. The CDR3 DNA follows: TGTGCCAGCAGTGAGGTCGGACTAGCGAACGGGGAGCTGTTTTTT. Protein: CASSEVGLANGELFF. The variable domain in full, with the rest retrieved from reference TRBV2 and TRBJ2-2, is EPEVTQTPSHQVTQMGQEVILRCVPISNHLYFYWYRQILGQKVEFLVSFYNNEISEKSEIFDDQFSVERPDGSNFTLKIRSTKLEDSAMYFCASSEVGLANGELFFGEGSRLTVL.

This clonotype appeared a few times. J is TRBJ2-3 and V is TRBV20-1, with D hard to call. V was clipped by 1 base and J by 1 base, with 18 bases between them. Germline CDR1 DFQATT, CDR2 SNEGSKA (reference sequence). CDR3 length: 17 amino acids. CDR3 protein: CSARGISGIMGTDTQYF. Here the CDR3 DNA reads TGCAGTGCTAGAGGCATCTCCGGCATCATGGGCACAGATACGCAGTATTTT.

As DNA, the CDR3 is TGCGCCAGCAGCCCGGACAGAACTCAGCCCCAGCATTTT. Its protein is CASSPDRTQPQHF. J is TRBJ1-5 and V is TRBV4-3, with a tentative D call TRBD1 (6 bases). The CDR3 covers 13 residues. The germline V gene encodes CDR1 LGHNA and CDR2 YSLEER. The V end was cut by 4 bases, the J end by 6 bases, with 10 bases between.

This clonotype was detected only a few times. V usage is TRBV6-1 and J usage is TRBJ1-1; D is unresolved. V was pared by 8 bases and J by 4 bases, with 8 bases between. The germline V gene has CDR1 MNHNS and CDR2 SASEGT. The CDR3 length is 11 residues. CDR3 DNA sequence: TGTGCCAGCGAGTTGGCCACTGAAGCTTTCTTT. It codes for CASELATEAFF.

This clonotype was picked up many times. The V and J genes are TRBV7-9 and TRBJ2-3, with D possibly matching TRBD2 (9 bases). This CDR3 comprises 16 residues. The V gene's germline CDR1 is SEHNR and CDR2 FQNEAQ (reference sequence). V was cut by 6 bases and J by 6 bases, with 22 bases left in between. The CDR3 DNA sequence: TGTGCCAGCAGTCGACAGGGGCGGGGGGGCCTTGATACGCAGTATTTT. Its protein product is CASSRQGRGGLDTQYF.

The rearrangement uses TRBV6-5 and TRBJ2-2, with a weak D call TRBD2 (5 bases). CDR1 is MNHEY and CDR2 is SVGAGI in the germline V gene. Trimming shortened V by 0 bases and J by 6 bases, and 11 bases separated the two germline ends. The CDR3 contains 15 residues. The chain's CDR3 is CASSYSRPGAGELFF. The CDR3 nucleotides are TGTGCCAGCAGTTACTCGAGACCCGGGGCCGGGGAGCTGTTTTTT.

This clonotype has a count of ten or more. The chain links TRBV7-9 to TRBJ1-1; 7 bases fit TRBD1. The length of the CDR3 is 14 residues. Trimming at V came to 5 bases and at J to 3 bases, leaving 6 bases not matched to a gene. The germline V gene has CDR1 SEHNR and CDR2 FQNEAQ (reference sequence). CDR3: CASSRDSVDTEAFF. In nucleotides, the CDR3 is TGTGCCAGCAGCCGGGACAGCGTGGACACTGAAGCTTTCTTT.